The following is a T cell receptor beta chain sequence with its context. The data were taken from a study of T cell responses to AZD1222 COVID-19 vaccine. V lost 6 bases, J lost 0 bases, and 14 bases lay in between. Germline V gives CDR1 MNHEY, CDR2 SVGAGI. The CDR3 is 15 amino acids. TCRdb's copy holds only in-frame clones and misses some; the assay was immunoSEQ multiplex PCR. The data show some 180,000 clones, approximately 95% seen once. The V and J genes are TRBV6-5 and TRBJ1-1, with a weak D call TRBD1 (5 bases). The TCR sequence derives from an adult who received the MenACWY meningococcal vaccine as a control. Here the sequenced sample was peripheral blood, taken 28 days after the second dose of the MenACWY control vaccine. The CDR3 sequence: CASRPGQRLNTEAFF. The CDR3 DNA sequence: TGTGCCAGCAGGCCCGGACAACGCTTGAACACTGAAGCTTTCTTT.